One sample yielded the 20 T cell receptor beta chains listed below, sequenced in a study of graft-versus-host responses after intestinal transplantation. For these TCRs, the target antigens are not known. Profiled with immunoSEQ multiplex PCR; TCRdb holds only in-frame clones, not every one. The profile shows some 90,000 clones, roughly 80% of them singletons. The sample in question was unstimulated CD4+ T cells sorted from spleen or lymph node cells, obtained before intestinal transplant. The receptors stem from a human donor who received an intestinal transplant.

The chain couples TRBV4-1 to TRBJ2-7; D is undetermined. The V gene's germline CDR1 is MGHRA and CDR2 YSYEKL. The CDR3 length is 14 residues. Trimming removed 1 base from V and 5 bases from J, with 12 bases in between. CDR3 region: CASSQVWQVHEQYF. The CDR3 DNA reads as TGCGCCAGCAGCCAAGTCTGGCAGGTTCACGAGCAGTACTTC.

The rearrangement links TRBV4-2 to TRBJ1-5; D is undetermined. This CDR3 has 13 residues. In germline, CDR1 is LGHNA, CDR2 YNFKEQ. V lost 0 bases and J lost 10, with 10 bases in between. This CDR3 reads CASSQEGQRPQHF. In nucleotides, the CDR3 is TGTGCCAGCAGCCAAGAGGGTCAGCGCCCCCAGCATTTT.

This chain connects TRBV10-2 to TRBJ1-1; 8 positions match TRBD1. The CDR3 totals 14 residues. J lost 5 bases, V lost 7 bases, and 9 bases had no gene match. Looked up from germline, CDR1 is WSHSY and CDR2 is SAAADI. CDR3 loop: CASIAGGGRTEAFF. The CDR3 DNA reads as TGCGCCAGCATCGCAGGGGGCGGTAGGACTGAAGCTTTCTTT.

This sequence joins TRBV5-4 and TRBJ2-7; TRBD2 matches at 8 bases. J was trimmed by 4 bases and V by 0 bases; bases with no gene match: 6. From germline, CDR1 is SGHNT and CDR2 YYREEE (reference sequence). The CDR3 is made up of 15 amino acids. The CDR3 here is CASSLVRGGRYEQYF. For the CDR3, the DNA is TGTGCCAGCAGCTTGGTCCGGGGGGGCCGGTACGAGCAGTACTTC.

The genes are TRBV6-6 and TRBJ1-1; 11 bases line up with TRBD1. V lost 8 bases to trimming and J lost 7 bases; unmatched junction nucleotides: 6. CDR1 and CDR2 (germline): MNHNY, SVGAGI (reference sequence). The length of the CDR3 is 13 residues. CDR3 coding DNA: TGTGCCAGCCGAGGACAGGGGGCAAATGAAGCTTTCTTT. Protein: CASRGQGANEAFF.

The chain joins TRBV10-3 to TRBJ2-3; 8 nucleotides line up with TRBD2. This CDR3 comprises 15 residues. V dropped 6 bases and J dropped 11; count of bases not matched to a gene: 16. Per the germline V gene, CDR1 is ENHRY and CDR2 is SYGVKD. DNA for the CDR3: TGTGCCATCAGGGGGGCCGGGACTAGTCGGTATGGGCAGTATTTT. It codes for CAIRGAGTSRYGQYF.

The CDR3 bases are TGCGCCAGCAGCCTGGAGGGGGAAGGCGAGCAGTACTTC. Translated: CASSLEGEGEQYF. V and J are TRBV5-1 and TRBJ2-7; D may be TRBD1 or TRBD2 (6 bases each). The length of the CDR3 is 13 residues. Germline CDR1 and CDR2: SGHRS and YFSETQ. V lost 4 bases and J 6 bases, leaving 14 bases between the germline ends.

V is TRBV27 and J is TRBJ2-7, with 8 bases that match TRBD2. Germline V gives CDR1 MNHEY, CDR2 SMNVEV (reference sequence). V shed 3 bases, J shed 0 bases, and the junction held 4 bases outside the gene matches. The CDR3 is 15 amino acids. The CDR3 bases are TGTGCCAGCAGTTTCAGCGGGACTAGCTCCTACGAGCAGTACTTC. Translated: CASSFSGTSSYEQYF.

The J gene is TRBJ2-3, the V gene TRBV5-1; TRBD2 agrees at 8 bases. The CDR3 consists of 16 residues. The germline V gene encodes CDR1 SGHRS and CDR2 YFSETQ. Trimming took 0 bases from V and 7 from J; bases not matched to a gene: 10. Here the CDR3 reads CASSLDPSGGGYTQYF. In nucleotides, the CDR3 is TGCGCCAGCAGCTTGGACCCCTCCGGCGGGGGGTATACGCAGTATTTT.

The sample holds one count of this clone. This chain connects TRBV18 to TRBJ2-1; possible D gene TRBD1, 5 bases. CDR3 size: 14 residues. Germline-derived CDR1 and CDR2 are KGHSH and LQKENI. Trimming removed 8 bases from V and 3 bases from J, with 14 bases in between. The chain's CDR3 is CASRNPGIYNEQFF. The CDR3 DNA follows: TGTGCCAGCCGGAACCCAGGGATCTACAATGAGCAGTTCTTC.

The J gene is TRBJ2-1, the V gene TRBV4-1; 8 nucleotides match TRBD1. Germline V lookup: CDR1 MGHRA, CDR2 YSYEKL. The V and J ends lost 5 bases and 5 bases, in that order; junction bases with no gene match: 11. The CDR3 has 16 amino acids. The CDR3 DNA follows: TGCGCCAGCAGCTTCGGACAGGGACGGTTTGACAATGAGCAGTTCTTC. Translation gives CASSFGQGRFDNEQFF.

The CDR3 DNA sequence: TGTGCCAGCAGTCCGGGACAGACAACCAAAAACATTCAGTACTTC. Translation gives CASSPGQTTKNIQYF. This chain joins TRBV14 and TRBJ2-4; the match to TRBD1 covers 7 bases. The CDR3 contains 15 residues. Germline CDR1 and CDR2: SGHDN and FVKESK. V was pared by 6 bases and J by 2 bases, with 7 bases of the junction left unmatched.

The V and J genes are TRBV5-1 and TRBJ2-7; no clear D. CDR3 length: 13 amino acids. Germline V gives CDR1 SGHRS, CDR2 YFSETQ. V was clipped by 3 bases and J by 2 bases, with 9 bases between them. The CDR3 protein is CASSSGSTYEQYF. The CDR3 DNA reads TGCGCCAGCAGCTCGGGTTCAACCTACGAGCAGTACTTC.

V usage is TRBV18 and J usage is TRBJ2-5, with 13 bases fitting TRBD2. Germline V gene sequence: CDR1 KGHSH, CDR2 LQKENI. V lost 3 bases and J lost 7; bases outside the gene matches: 5. The CDR3 has 15 amino acids. The CDR3 nucleotides are TGTGCCAGCTCACCCCGGACTAGCGGGGGTAGGACCCAGTACTTC. It specifies CASSPRTSGGRTQYF.

This sequence joins TRBV10-3 and TRBJ2-7, with D maybe TRBD1 (6 bases). This CDR3 comprises 13 residues. Between the trimmed V and J ends, which lost 2 bases and 2 bases, there was a span of 7 bases. CDR1 is ENHRY and CDR2 is SYGVKD in the germline V gene. The CDR3, as DNA: TGTGCCATCAGTGAGGGACAGCCCTACGAGCAGTACTTC. Translated: CAISEGQPYEQYF.

The V call is TRBV11-2, the J call TRBJ1-4, with 9 bases matching TRBD1. Germline values: CDR1 SGHAT, CDR2 FQNNGV. After removal of 5 bases from V and 8 bases from J, the junction contained 12 bases not matched to a gene. CDR3 length: 16 residues. CDR3 in amino acids: CASSDYPTGGGEKLFF. The CDR3 region has the DNA TGTGCCAGCAGCGACTACCCGACAGGGGGAGGGGAAAAACTGTTTTTT.

V and J are TRBV30 and TRBJ1-5, with TRBD1 matching over 7 bases. Trimming removed 6 bases from V and 3 bases from J; junction bases left unmatched: 11. This CDR3 comprises 15 residues. Germline assignment: CDR1 GTSNPN and CDR2 SVGIG (reference sequence). The CDR3 reads CACQTGQNLNQPQHF. In DNA form, the CDR3 reads TGTGCCTGTCAAACGGGACAGAACCTCAATCAGCCCCAGCATTTT.

The table lists this clone with a few counts. The genes are TRBV9 and TRBJ2-2, with D possibly being TRBD2 (5 bases). Trimming took 0 bases from V and 0 from J, leaving 6 bases between them. CDR3 size: 15 residues. Germline V CDR1 and CDR2: SGDLS, YYNGEE. CDR3 sequence (DNA): TGTGCCAGCAGCGTAGCCGGGGCGAACACCGGGGAGCTGTTTTTT. Amino acids: CASSVAGANTGELFF.

CDR3 residues: CASSEEVLSGGYTF. The CDR3 DNA reads as TGTGCCAGCAGTGAGGAGGTCCTGAGTGGTGGCTACACCTTC. This sequence joins TRBV2 and TRBJ1-2; D not resolved. Trimming took 3 bases from V and 7 from J, leaving 15 bases between them. The CDR3 has 14 residues. Per germline, CDR1 SNHLY and CDR2 FYNNEI.

DNA of the CDR3: TGTGCCAGTAGTATACGGGGACTAGGCAATGAGCAGTTCTTC. This codes for CASSIRGLGNEQFF. The chain combines TRBV19 with TRBJ2-1; 8 nucleotides match TRBD2. Germline loops: CDR1 LNHDA, CDR2 SQIVND (reference sequence). This CDR3 has 14 residues. V shed 2 bases, J shed 6 bases, and the junction held 3 bases outside the gene matches. Full variable domain (rest looked up from reference TRBV19 and TRBJ2-1): DGGITQSPKYLFRKEGQNVTLSCEQNLNHDAMYWYRQDPGQGLRLIYYSQIVNDFQKGDIAEGYSVSREKKESFPLTVTSAQKNPTAFYLCASSIRGLGNEQFFGPGTRLTVL.